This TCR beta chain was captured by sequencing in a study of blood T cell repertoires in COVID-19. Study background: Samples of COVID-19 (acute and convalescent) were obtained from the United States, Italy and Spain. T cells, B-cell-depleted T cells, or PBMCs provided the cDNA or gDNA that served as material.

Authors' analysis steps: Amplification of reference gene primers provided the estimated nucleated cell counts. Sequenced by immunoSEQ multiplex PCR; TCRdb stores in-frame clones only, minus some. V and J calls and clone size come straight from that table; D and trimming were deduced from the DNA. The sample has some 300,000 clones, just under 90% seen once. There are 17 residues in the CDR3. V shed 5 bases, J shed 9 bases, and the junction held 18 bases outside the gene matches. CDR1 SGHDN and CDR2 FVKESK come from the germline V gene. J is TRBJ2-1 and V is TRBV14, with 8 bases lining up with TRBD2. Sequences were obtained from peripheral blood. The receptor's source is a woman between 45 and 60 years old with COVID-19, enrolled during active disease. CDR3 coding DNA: TGTGCCAGCAGCGGCATAATCGGGGGGGGCAGCGGGATTGAGCAGTTCTTC. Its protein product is CASSGIIGGGSGIEQFF. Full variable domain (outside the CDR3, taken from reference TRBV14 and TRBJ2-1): EAGVTQFPSHSVIEKGQTVTLRCDPISGHDNLYWYRRVMGKEIKFLLHFVKESKQDESGMPNNRFLAERTGGTYSTLKVQPAELEDSGVYFCASSGIIGGGSGIEQFFGPGTRLTVL.